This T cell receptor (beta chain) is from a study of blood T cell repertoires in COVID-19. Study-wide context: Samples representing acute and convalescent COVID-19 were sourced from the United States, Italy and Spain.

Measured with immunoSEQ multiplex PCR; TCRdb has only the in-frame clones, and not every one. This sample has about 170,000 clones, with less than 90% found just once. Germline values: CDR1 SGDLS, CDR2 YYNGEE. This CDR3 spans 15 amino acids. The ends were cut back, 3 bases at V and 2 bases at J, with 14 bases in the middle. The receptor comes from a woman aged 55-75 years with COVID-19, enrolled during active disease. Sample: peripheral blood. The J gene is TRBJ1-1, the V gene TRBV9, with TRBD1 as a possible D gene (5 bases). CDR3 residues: CASSATTGDNTEAFF. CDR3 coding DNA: TGTGCCAGCAGCGCTACTACAGGAGACAACACTGAAGCTTTCTTT. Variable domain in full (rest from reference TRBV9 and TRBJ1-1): DSGVTQTPKHLITATGQRVTLRCSPRSGDLSVYWYQQSLDQGLQFLIQYYNGEERAKGNILERFSAQQFPDLHSELNLSSLELGDSALYFCASSATTGDNTEAFFGQGTRLTVV.